This TCR beta chain came from a study of OX40 agonist ivuxolimab in advanced cancers. Turning to the study itself: A partial response was reached by three patients: one with hepatocellular carcinoma and two with cutaneous melanoma.

Study-wide results and caveats: By week 6 at 0.1 to 3.0 mg/kg, blood CD4+ and CD8+ T cells had expanded clonally. The study found that CD8+ T cells averaged more expanded clones than CD4+.

After removal of 8 bases from V and 4 bases from J, the junction contained 6 bases not matched to a gene. Germline values: CDR1 SGHVS, CDR2 FQNEAQ. The CDR3 covers 15 residues. Blood sampling took place at baseline, cycle 4 day 1, and cycle 7 day 1. Points on this clone: Its antigen is unidentified.

The assay was immunoSEQ multiplex PCR, and TCRdb's table has in-frame clones only and misses some. The sample holds about 86,000 clones; roughly 92% are singletons and the top ten take more than 0.95%. This TCR came from an adult with an advanced solid tumor such as melanoma, head and neck, liver or kidney cancer. V and J are TRBV7-8 and TRBJ2-2; 11 bases align to TRBD2. The starting material was CD4+ or CD8+ T cells sorted from blood, obtained in a trial of the OX40 agonist ivuxolimab. CDR3 sequence (DNA): TGTGCCAGCCAACTAGCGGGAGCGGGCACCGGGGAGCTGTTTTTT. Translated: CASQLAGAGTGELFF.